These 29 T cell receptor beta chains came from one sample sequenced in a study of blood T cell repertoires in COVID-19 (dated by TCRdb to 2020 to 2022). Library creation used the immunoSEQ multiplex PCR assay. What TCRdb holds here is the immuneACCESS table cut down to in-frame rearrangements. Part of the clones is not present; checked against another copy, under half of the missing clones reflect an unresolved V gene, and the others are unexplained. The sample includes 70,000 to 100,000 clones, with approximately 88% observed a single time. The top ten clonotypes cover over 9.5% of the sample. The sample was peripheral blood. These receptors all stem from a human donor in a cohort sampled during active COVID-19.

This chain's CDR3 is CASSAGTSLTDTQYF. CDR3 DNA: TGCGCCAGCAGCGCCGGGACTAGCCTTACAGATACGCAGTATTTT. V and J are TRBV5-1 and TRBJ2-3, with 9 bases lining up with TRBD2. J was trimmed by 3 bases and V by 4 bases; bases with no gene match: 6. The CDR3 has 15 residues. Germline loops: CDR1 SGHRS, CDR2 YFSETQ.

V and J are TRBV6-1 and TRBJ1-2; a weak D match, TRBD1 (6 bases). CDR3 length: 13 residues. The germline CDR1 and CDR2 sequences are MNHNS and SASEGT. Trimming pared 3 bases from V and 5 bases from J, leaving 10 bases between. The CDR3 nucleotides are TGTGCCAGCAGTGAGGGACAAGTTTATGGCTACACCTTC. Protein product: CASSEGQVYGYTF.

V gene TRBV2 combines with J gene TRBJ2-7; 8 bases are shared with TRBD1. CDR3 length: 14 residues. The germline V gene encodes CDR1 SNHLY and CDR2 FYNNEI. V shed 7 bases, J shed 2 bases, and the junction held 7 bases outside the gene matches. The DNA of the CDR3 is TGTGCCAGCACCCAGGACAGGGTCACCTACGAGCAGTACTTC. Translation gives CASTQDRVTYEQYF.

This chain connects TRBV4-1 to TRBJ1-3; TRBD1 matches 9 bases. With 1 base clipped from V and 3 bases from J, the junction kept 1 base outside the gene matches. Germline loops: CDR1 MGHRA, CDR2 YSYEKL. The CDR3 runs 15 residues. The DNA for the CDR3 is TGCGCCAGCAGCCAAGGGGGACAGGGTGGAAACACCATATATTTT. Its translation: CASSQGGQGGNTIYF.

The chain has TRBV5-1 and TRBJ2-5; D is uncertain. The V and J ends lost 2 bases and 4 bases respectively, with 3 bases between them. CDR1 SGHRS and CDR2 YFSETQ come from the germline V gene. This CDR3 spans 11 amino acids. CDR3 region: CASSFRETQYF. The CDR3 DNA reads TGCGCCAGCAGCTTCCGAGAGACCCAGTACTTC.

This chain connects TRBV5-1 to TRBJ1-3; 8 positions match TRBD1. Looked up from germline, CDR1 is SGHRS and CDR2 is YFSETQ. V gave up 2 bases and J gave up 2 bases; unmatched junction bases: 3. The CDR3 sequence is 15 residues long. The CDR3 is CASSFQTGAGNTIYF. Written as DNA, the CDR3 is TGCGCCAGCAGCTTTCAGACAGGGGCTGGAAACACCATATATTTT.

The V call is TRBV5-6, the J call TRBJ1-2; the match to TRBD1 covers 7 bases. CDR3 length: 13 residues. With 0 bases clipped from V and 6 bases from J, the junction kept 2 bases outside the gene matches. Per germline, CDR1 SGHDT and CDR2 YYEEEE. DNA for the CDR3: TGTGCCAGCAGCTTGGGGCAGGGGGATGGCTACACCTTC. Translating it yields CASSLGQGDGYTF.

The rearrangement uses TRBV6-1 and TRBJ1-1; D is undetermined. Germline CDR1 reads MNHNS; CDR2 reads SASEGT. The CDR3 totals 14 residues. V was shortened by 1 base and J by 2 bases, with 8 bases between the two germline ends. In DNA, the CDR3 is TGTGCCAGCAGTGAAGTGGGCCCCAACACTGAAGCTTTCTTT. Its protein product is CASSEVGPNTEAFF.

The chain uses TRBV10-1 and TRBJ1-2; D remains unclear. The CDR3 loop spans 13 amino acids. V lost 3 bases, J lost 3 bases, and 8 bases lay in between. Germline V gene data show CDR1 as WNHNN and CDR2 as SYGVQD (reference sequence). The CDR3 loop reads CASSESTDYGYTF. The CDR3, as DNA: TGCGCCAGCAGTGAATCCACGGACTATGGCTACACCTTC.

The chain carries TRBV29-1 and TRBJ2-5; D unresolved. The CDR3 length is 16 residues. From germline, CDR1 is SQVTM and CDR2 ANQGSEA. Trimming shortened V by 1 base and J by 1 base, and 16 bases separated the two germline ends. CDR3 in amino acids: CSVEVYNSPIQETQYF. CDR3 nucleotide sequence: TGCAGCGTTGAAGTATATAACAGCCCGATCCAAGAGACCCAGTACTTC.

Concerning this clone itself: The junction departs from the called germline gene at one end, perhaps through a read error. DNA for the CDR3: TGTGCCAGCAGCCAAGATCCCGGTCCCATCCGGGACTTC. This sequence encodes CASSQDPGPIRDF. The chain employs TRBV3-1 (or the pseudogene TRBV3-2) and TRBJ2-5, with unresolved D. Germline assignment: CDR1 LGHDT and CDR2 YNNKEL (reference sequence). The CDR3 has 13 amino acids.

V gene TRBV4-1 combines with J gene TRBJ2-7; TRBD1 agrees at 8 bases. The CDR3 runs to 15 residues. Germline CDR1 and CDR2: MGHRA and YSYEKL. V trimming: 2 bases; J trimming: 3 bases; junction bases outside the gene matches: 6. The CDR3 reads CASSQPRTGNYEQYF. The CDR3 DNA is TGCGCCAGCAGCCAACCCCGGACAGGGAACTACGAGCAGTACTTC.

This clone has only a few counts. The chain uses TRBV19 and TRBJ1-1, with no clear D. The germline V and J ends were trimmed by 1 base and 4 bases, with 7 bases remaining between them. CDR3 size: 13 residues. Germline values: CDR1 LNHDA, CDR2 SQIVND (reference sequence). DNA of the CDR3: TGTGCCAGTAGTATAGTGGCGGGCACTGAAGCTTTCTTT. It translates to CASSIVAGTEAFF. Filled out from reference TRBV19 and TRBJ1-1, the complete variable domain reads DGGITQSPKYLFRKEGQNVTLSCEQNLNHDAMYWYRQDPGQGLRLIYYSQIVNDFQKGDIAEGYSVSREKKESFPLTVTSAQKNPTAFYLCASSIVAGTEAFFGQGTRLTVV.

The rearrangement joins TRBV2 to TRBJ2-7, with 9 bases lining up with TRBD1. There are 14 residues in the CDR3. The germline CDR1 and CDR2 sequences are SNHLY and FYNNEI. With V trimmed by 6 bases and J by 2 bases, 5 bases remained unmatched. The DNA for the CDR3 is TGTGCCAGCAGGGGGGGACAGGGTGCCTACGAGCAGTACTTC. Amino acids: CASRGGQGAYEQYF.

The gene calls are TRBV7-9 and TRBJ1-6, with 7 nucleotides matching TRBD1. Per the germline V gene, CDR1 is SEHNR and CDR2 is FQNEAQ (reference sequence). The CDR3 totals 15 residues. Losses at the gene ends were 5 bases for V and 3 bases for J; bases not matched to a gene: 4. The DNA of the CDR3 is TGTGCCAGCAGCGCCTCAGGGGGCTATAATTCACCCCTCCACTTT. This gives the protein CASSASGGYNSPLHF.

The V gene is TRBV9, the J gene TRBJ1-3; D possibly corresponds to TRBD1 (5 bases). V was shortened by 2 bases and J by 4 bases, with 10 bases between the two germline ends. CDR1 is SGDLS and CDR2 is YYNGEE in the germline V gene. The CDR3 loop spans 14 amino acids. Here the CDR3 reads CASSVAQGGNTIYF. The CDR3 DNA reads TGTGCCAGCAGCGTCGCCCAGGGAGGAAACACCATATATTTT.

This clone has just a few counts. The gene calls are TRBV6-5 and TRBJ1-1, with D perhaps matching TRBD1 (6 bases). Trimming removed 6 bases from V and 0 bases from J, with 8 bases in between. The CDR3 extends over 13 amino acids. Germline values: CDR1 MNHEY, CDR2 SVGAGI. DNA of the CDR3: TGTGCCAGCAGGGGGACATTGAACACTGAAGCTTTCTTT. Amino acids: CASRGTLNTEAFF.

The chain employs TRBV28 and TRBJ1-2; D unresolved. Trimming took 3 bases from V and 0 from J, leaving 2 bases between them. The CDR3 sequence is 12 residues long. Per the germline V gene, CDR1 is MDHEN and CDR2 is SYDVKM. The DNA of the CDR3 is TGTGCCAGCAGTTTTACTAACTATGGCTACACCTTC. Protein sequence: CASSFTNYGYTF.

This chain's CDR3 is CASMPTDREHEQYF. The DNA of the CDR3 is TGTGCCAGCATGCCTACGGACAGGGAACACGAGCAGTACTTC. The chain recombines TRBV27 with TRBJ2-7; TRBD1 matches 8 bases. This CDR3 comprises 14 residues. Trimming removed 7 bases from V and 5 bases from J; junction bases left unmatched: 10. Per the germline V gene, CDR1 is MNHEY and CDR2 is SMNVEV (reference sequence).

The rearrangement uses TRBV7-5 and TRBJ2-7; the table's D call of TRBD1 was not tested on the DNA. TRBV7-5 is a recognized pseudogene. The CDR3 length is 16 residues. The CDR3 coding sequence is TGTGTCAGAAGCGCCCCCAGGGCTGAAATTCCCTACGAGCAGTACTTC. It is translated as CVRSAPRAEIPYEQYF.

This clone has a single count. The CDR3 DNA follows: TGTGCCAGCAGCTTAGGGCCTAGCGGAACATCTTCTCTCTCCTACAATGAGCAGTTCTTC. This encodes CASSLGPSGTSSLSYNEQFF. The chain links TRBV7-6 to TRBJ2-1; 7 bases line up with TRBD2. Germline assignment: CDR1 SGHVS and CDR2 FNYEAQ. CDR3 length: 20 residues. V shed 1 base, J shed 0 bases, and the junction held 15 bases outside the gene matches. The whole variable domain, filled in from reference TRBV7-6 and TRBJ2-1, reads GAGVSQSPRYKVTKRGQDVALRCDPISGHVSLYWYRQALGQGPEFLTYFNYEAQQDKSGLPNDRFSAERPEGSISTLTIQRTEQRDSAMYRCASSLGPSGTSSLSYNEQFFGPGTRLTVL.

The table lists this clone with a few counts. The chain couples TRBV3-1 (or the pseudogene TRBV3-2) to TRBJ2-7, with 8 bases that match TRBD2. CDR1 LGHDT and CDR2 YNNKEL come from the germline V gene (reference sequence). The CDR3 is 14 residues long. The trim removed 5 bases at V and 1 base at J, leaving 4 bases unmatched. In DNA form, the CDR3 reads TGTGCCAGCAGCTCGGGAGGGCTATCCTACGAGCAGTACTTC. Its protein product is CASSSGGLSYEQYF.

V and J are TRBV29-1 and TRBJ1-1, with unresolved D. This CDR3 region has 13 residues. Per germline, CDR1 SQVTM and CDR2 ANQGSEA. Deletions cut 3 bases from V and 0 bases from J, with 8 bases between. DNA of the CDR3: TGCAGCGTTGAGGGCAGAGTGAACACTGAAGCTTTCTTT. Translating gives CSVEGRVNTEAFF.

The rearrangement uses TRBV28 and TRBJ1-5, with D perhaps matching TRBD1 (5 bases). In germline, CDR1 is MDHEN, CDR2 SYDVKM. The CDR3 consists of 13 residues. Trimming stripped 3 bases from V and 6 bases from J, with 9 bases between. The CDR3 protein is CASSLGGAQPQHF. For the CDR3, the DNA is TGTGCCAGCAGTTTGGGTGGGGCTCAGCCCCAGCATTTT.

The chain recombines TRBV27 with TRBJ1-1; D is ambiguous. This CDR3 region has 12 residues. Germline V lookup: CDR1 MNHEY, CDR2 SMNVEV (reference sequence). Deletions cut 8 bases from V and 0 bases from J, with 7 bases between. Here the CDR3 DNA reads TGTGCCAGCGGGCAGTTGAACACTGAAGCTTTCTTT. It encodes CASGQLNTEAFF.

The chain links TRBV2 to TRBJ1-1, with D perhaps matching TRBD1 (6 bases). Germline CDR1 reads SNHLY; CDR2 reads FYNNEI. V lost 4 bases and J lost 5, with 17 bases in between. This CDR3 is 15 amino acids long. In DNA form, the CDR3 reads TGTGCCAGCAGTGGCTTAGGGGGAAGGGGTACTGAAGCTTTCTTT. Translating gives CASSGLGGRGTEAFF.

The V and J genes are TRBV28 and TRBJ2-7; 7 nucleotides align to TRBD2. V was pared by 3 bases and J by 1 base, with 6 bases of the junction left unmatched. The CDR3 has 15 residues. CDR1 MDHEN and CDR2 SYDVKM come from the germline V gene. CDR3 sequence: CASSFSGIGSYEQYF. The CDR3 region has the DNA TGTGCCAGCAGTTTCAGCGGGATTGGATCCTACGAGCAGTACTTC.

The chain joins TRBV6-6 to TRBJ1-1; 8 nucleotides align to TRBD1. The CDR3 runs 15 residues. From germline, CDR1 is MNHNY and CDR2 SVGAGI (reference sequence). V shed 4 bases and J 2 bases; nucleotides not matched to a gene: 6. This chain's CDR3 is CASSFPGQVNTEAFF. The CDR3 DNA follows: TGTGCCAGCAGTTTTCCGGGACAGGTCAACACTGAAGCTTTCTTT.

The count of this clone is one. DNA of the CDR3: TGTGCCAGCAGCCGCCCCAGCGGGGCATACAATGAGCAGTTCTTC. Its translation: CASSRPSGAYNEQFF. The chain uses TRBV3-1 (or the pseudogene TRBV3-2) and TRBJ2-1, with 7 bases aligning to TRBD2. Per germline, CDR1 LGHDT and CDR2 YNNKEL (reference sequence). This CDR3 region has 15 residues. The J segment lost 4 bases and the V segment lost 4 bases, leaving 7 bases of the junction unmatched.